In its sample, the clone carrying this T cell receptor (beta chain) was seen a few times. At one boundary the junction diverges from the germline segment, which might be a read error. This sample stems from a study of beta chain features in type 1 diabetes. Averaging approximately 110 mL, one heparinised blood draw came from each individual donor. Sequenced material consisted of expressed TCRB transcripts (all of the isolated RNA was reverse transcribed). The protocol was immunoSEQ multiplex PCR, while the TCRdb copy is restricted to in-frame clones and leaves out a portion. The data hold 900,000 or so clones, with 15% to 20% observed a single time. The CDR3 length is 13 residues. CDR1 is SEHNR and CDR2 is FQNEAQ in the germline V gene (reference sequence).

Sequencing was carried out using naive CD4+ T cells from blood. This sequence originates from a woman under 30 in good health. The chain has TRBV7-9 and TRBJ2-1; TRBD2 is a possible D gene (6 bases). The CDR3 region is CASSLQVGSSTVF. The CDR3 nucleotides read TGTGCCAGCAGCTTACAGGTCGGGAGCTCGACGGTCTTC. The variable domain in full, completed from reference TRBV7-9 and TRBJ2-1, reads DTGVSQNPRHKITKRGQNVTFRCDPISEHNRLYWYRQTLGQGPEFLTYFQNEAQLEKSRLLSDRFSAERPKGSFSTLEIQRTEQGDSAMYLCASSLQVGSSTVFGPGTRLTVL.